The clone carrying this T cell receptor beta chain has only one observation. This CDR3 is built from 13 residues. Losses at the gene ends were 5 bases for V and 3 bases for J; bases not matched to a gene: 2. Germline CDR1 is KGHSH and CDR2 is LQKENI. The data originate from a study of blood T cell repertoires in COVID-19. The overall study: From the United States, Italy and Spain came samples of acute and convalescent COVID-19. Sample material is recorded as cDNA or gDNA derived from T cells, B-cell-depleted T cells, or PBMCs.

Original analysis: Amplified reference gene primers provided the basis for estimating nucleated cell counts. Data came from immunoSEQ multiplex PCR; TCRdb stores just in-frame clones and leaves some out. V and J calls and clone size are given by that table; D and trimming were obtained from the DNA. The sample holds about 65,000 clones, 80% to 90% seen once. The TCR comes from a man older than 75 with acute or convalescent COVID-19. Sequencing was carried out using peripheral blood. The chain joins TRBV18 to TRBJ1-2, with TRBD1 matching 8 bases. CDR3 amino acids: CASSYRGDYGYTF. CDR3 DNA sequence: TGTGCCAGCTCATACAGGGGGGACTATGGCTACACCTTC. The variable domain in full, completed from reference TRBV18 and TRBJ1-2, reads NAGVMQNPRHLVRRRGQEARLRCSPMKGHSHVYWYRQLPEEGLKFMVYLQKENIIDESGMPKERFSAEFPKEGPSILRIQQVVRGDSAAYFCASSYRGDYGYTFGSGTRLTVV.